These T cell receptor beta chains were read from a single sample in a study of CD8+CD57+ T cells in acquired aplastic anemia. A single record per CDR3 protein comes from TCRdb applying MiXCR to the reads. The sample consists of 150,000 to 200,000 distinct CDR3 sequences, 35% to 55% of them appearing once. What was sequenced was sorted CD4+, CD8+, or CD8+CD57+ T cells (not recorded which) from PBMCs. The receptors originated from a human donor in good health. The CDR3 runs from the conserved cysteine through the conserved F or W. D genes are given only for firm matches. Not all rows give a size; the values are once, few, many and, for expanded clones, a class.

>.|TRBJ2-7|TRBV20-1|.
CSAQGDRSREQYF
TGCAGTGCCCAAGGAGACAGGTCCCGCGAGCAGTACTTC
>many|TRBJ2-1|TRBV9|.
CASSVGPYASYNEQFF
TGTGCCAGCAGCGTAGGGCCCTATGCCTCCTACAATGAGCAGTTCTTC
>.|TRBJ2-2|TRBV20-1|.
CSAATQGNTGELFF
TGCAGTGCTGCCACGCAGGGGAACACCGGGGAGCTGTTTTTT
>.|TRBJ2-7|TRBV20-1|.
CSAGPGGEQYF
TGCAGTGCTGGGCCCGGAGGCGAGCAGTACTTC
>.|TRBJ2-3|TRBV19|TRBD1
CASSRQGPGDTQYF
TGTGCCAGTAGCCGACAGGGCCCCGGAGATACGCAGTATTTT
>.|TRBJ2-7|TRBV29-1|.
CSVEWGRGSEQYF
TGCAGCGTTGAATGGGGTCGCGGCAGCGAGCAGTACTTC
>.|TRBJ2-2|TRBV24-1|TRBD1
CATSDRGQSTGERFF
TGTGCCACCAGTGACAGGGGGCAGAGCACCGGGGAGCGGTTTTTT
>.|TRBJ2-3|TRBV4-1|TRBD2
CASSQVVLAGPTDTQYF
TGCGCCAGCAGCCAAGTTGTACTAGCGGGACCCACAGATACGCAGTATTTT
>few|TRBJ1-4|TRBV10-3|.
CAISETGRELFF
TGTGCCATCAGTGAGACCGGGCGAGAACTGTTTTTT
>.|TRBJ1-6|TRBV7-9|.
CASSLRGRNSPLHF
TGTGCCAGCAGCTTAAGGGGAAGGAATTCACCCCTCCACTTT
>.|TRBJ2-2|TRBV19|.
CASPHPLHLPGGLNTGELFF
TGTGCCAGTCCACACCCCCTACACCTACCAGGGGGGTTGAACACCGGGGAGCTGTTTTTT
>.|TRBJ1-6|TRBV10-1|.
CASSAGYNSPLHF
TGCGCCAGCAGCGCGGGGTACAATTCACCCCTCCACTTT
>few|TRBJ1-2|TRBV7-3|.
CASSPGNAVGGYTF
TGTGCCAGCAGTCCGGGAAACGCAGTAGGTGGCTACACCTTC
>.|TRBJ2-1|TRBV19|TRBD1
CASSMKGDSYNEQFF
TGTGCCAGTAGTATGAAGGGGGACAGCTACAATGAGCAGTTCTTC
>many|TRBJ2-7|TRBV2|.
CASSAGLSAYEQYF
TGTGCCAGCAGTGCCGGACTATCAGCCTACGAGCAGTACTTC
>.|TRBJ2-2|TRBV12-3/TRBV12-4|TRBD1
CASRSGQGASGELFF
TGTGCCAGCAGGTCGGGACAGGGGGCAAGCGGGGAGCTGTTTTTT
>.|TRBJ2-7|TRBV4-1|TRBD2
CASSHSGGDEQYF
TGCGCCAGCAGCCACAGCGGGGGCGACGAGCAGTACTTC
>many|TRBJ1-4|TRBV14|TRBD1
CASSRRRDRGLCFRGKLFF
TGTGCCAGCAGCCGACGTAGGGACAGGGGACTGTGTTTTCGAGGAAAACTGTTTTTT
>.|TRBJ2-5|TRBV11-3|.
CASSLNSGQETQYF
TGTGCCAGCAGCTTGAATAGCGGCCAAGAGACCCAGTACTTC
>many|TRBJ1-1|TRBV2|.
CASRAGAGTWTEAFF
TGTGCCAGCAGGGCGGGGGCAGGTACGTGGACTGAAGCTTTCTTT
>many|TRBJ2-5|TRBV2|TRBD1
CASSANRGGETQYF
TGTGCCAGCAGTGCGAACAGGGGCGGGGAGACCCAGTACTTC
>.|TRBJ2-2|TRBV10-1|.
CASRMNTGELFF
TGCGCCAGCAGGATGAACACCGGGGAGCTGTTTTTT
>.|TRBJ1-1|TRBV20-1|.
CSGERNTEAFF
TGCAGTGGCGAGAGGAACACTGAAGCTTTCTTT
>many|TRBJ2-7|TRBV20-1|.
CSAEVGVAYEQYF
TGCAGTGCCGAGGTAGGGGTTGCCTACGAGCAGTACTTC
>.|TRBJ2-7|TRBV20-1|.
CSASSGGYEQYF
TGCAGTGCTTCCAGCGGTGGGTACGAGCAGTACTTC
>.|TRBJ2-1|TRBV20-1|TRBD2
CSASGRATEQFF
TGCAGTGCTAGCGGGAGGGCCACTGAGCAGTTCTTC
>many|TRBJ1-5|TRBV5-6|.
CASSLWYTDSNQPQHF
TGTGCCAGCAGCTTGTGGTACACTGATAGCAATCAGCCCCAGCATTTT
>few|TRBJ1-1|TRBV20-1|.
CSARSAMNTEAFF
TGCAGTGCCCGATCGGCTATGAACACTGAAGCTTTCTTT
>many|TRBJ1-1|TRBV12-3/TRBV12-4|.
CASSFFSGRNTEAFF
TGTGCCAGCAGTTTTTTCTCAGGGAGGAACACTGAAGCTTTCTTT